One sample yielded the 9 T cell receptor beta chains listed below, sequenced in a study of T cell responses to AZD1222 COVID-19 vaccine. Assay: immunoSEQ multiplex PCR; the TCRdb copy retains only in-frame clones and omits some. Here the sample spans some 100,000 clones, more than 75% being singletons. Specimen: peripheral blood, collected on day 0 of AZD1222 vaccination. The receptors shown here come from an adult in good health.

This chain connects TRBV30 to TRBJ1-4; D ambiguous. Germline-derived CDR1 and CDR2 are GTSNPN and SVGIG (reference sequence). This CDR3 is built from 13 residues. CDR3 bases: TGTGCTACCGAACTGAGGTTTGGGGAAAAACTGTTTTTT. This codes for CATELRFGEKLFF.

The rearrangement uses TRBV4-3 and TRBJ2-3; D is uncertain. V shed 4 bases and J shed 2 bases, with 7 bases lying between them. CDR3 length: 13 residues. Germline V gene sequence: CDR1 LGHNA, CDR2 YSLEER. The CDR3 sequence: CASSLGSTDTQYF. For the CDR3, the DNA is TGCGCCAGCAGCCTCGGATCCACAGATACGCAGTATTTT.

The gene calls are TRBV6-6 and TRBJ1-3; D is perhaps TRBD1 (5 bases). This CDR3 is 14 amino acids long. V was trimmed by 6 bases and J by 0 bases, leaving 9 bases between them. Per germline, CDR1 MNHNY and CDR2 SVGAGI (reference sequence). The CDR3 sequence is CASRGDLSGNTIYF. CDR3 sequence (DNA): TGTGCCAGCAGGGGGGACCTCTCTGGAAACACCATATATTTT.

The chain carries TRBV5-5 and TRBJ1-1; D not resolved. Germline V gives CDR1 SGHKS, CDR2 YYEKEE (reference sequence). The CDR3 runs to 15 residues. Trimming cost V 2 bases and J 1 base, with 12 bases left between them. The DNA of the CDR3 is TGTGCCAGCAGCTTATTGGTAGGCAGGAACACTGAAGCTTTCTTT. Its translation is CASSLLVGRNTEAFF. The variable domain in full, completed from reference TRBV5-5 and TRBJ1-1, reads DAGVTQSPTHLIKTRGQQVTLRCSPISGHKSVSWYQQVLGQGPQFIFQYYEKEERGRGNFPDRFSARQFPNYSSELNVNALLLGDSALYLCASSLLVGRNTEAFFGQGTRLTVV.

The CDR3: CASSQWGRGDTDTQYF. The DNA for the CDR3 is TGCGCCAGCAGCCAATGGGGCCGCGGGGACACAGATACGCAGTATTTT. The V call is TRBV4-3, the J call TRBJ2-3, with D perhaps TRBD2 (6 bases). The CDR3 length is 16 residues. Germline CDR1 is LGHNA and CDR2 is YSLEER. The ends were cut back, 2 bases at V and 2 bases at J, with 14 bases in the middle.

The DNA of the CDR3 is TGTGCCAGTAGCCCGGGACAGGGATCCGGGAATACGCAGTATTTT. Translation: CASSPGQGSGNTQYF. The chain uses TRBV19 and TRBJ2-3; TRBD1 agrees at 9 bases. The CDR3 runs 15 residues. Germline V gives CDR1 LNHDA, CDR2 SQIVND (reference sequence). Trimming at V came to 6 bases and at J to 7 bases, leaving 11 bases not matched to a gene.

The CDR3 protein is CASSLGGRGGSDTQYF. The CDR3 DNA reads as TGTGCCAGCAGTTTAGGGGGACGCGGCGGTTCAGATACGCAGTATTTT. The V and J genes are TRBV27 and TRBJ2-3; D may be TRBD1 or TRBD2 (5 bases each). The CDR3 runs to 16 residues. Germline CDR1 reads MNHEY; CDR2 reads SMNVEV (reference sequence). Trimming cost V 2 bases and J 4 bases, with 16 bases left between them.

The chain couples TRBV19 to TRBJ1-4, with D possibly matching TRBD1 (5 bases). Germline CDR1 is LNHDA and CDR2 is SQIVND (reference sequence). The CDR3 is made up of 15 amino acids. Trimming left V 1 base short and J 7 bases short, with 13 bases between. Written as DNA, the CDR3 is TGTGCCAGTAGTATAGCCCAGGGCTCGATTGAAAAACTGTTTTTT. Amino acids: CASSIAQGSIEKLFF.

V gene TRBV5-1 combines with J gene TRBJ2-7; D is unresolved. Germline V gives CDR1 SGHRS, CDR2 YFSETQ. The CDR3 consists of 16 residues. V shed 4 bases and J shed 0 bases, with 17 bases lying between them. CDR3 region: CASSQNAGRNSYEQYF. In DNA, the CDR3 is TGCGCCAGCAGCCAAAACGCCGGCCGAAACTCCTACGAGCAGTACTTC.